The next 25 T cell receptor beta chains were all read from a single sample in a study of cytomegalovirus exposure and HLA in healthy donors. Primers included in the PCR were 60 Vbeta and 13 Jbeta primers. The method was immunoSEQ multiplex PCR; TCRdb's version includes in-frame clones alone and lacks a portion of them. Seen here are about 190,000 clones, around 78% observed once, and the top ten hold less than 15%. Material for sequencing was PBMCs. These receptors all come from a woman in her 30s in good health and CMV-seropositive.

This clone showed up just once. This chain joins TRBV25-1 and TRBJ1-1; 11 nucleotides agree with TRBD1. The CDR3 is made up of 14 amino acids. The V segment lost 8 bases and the J segment 4 bases; nucleotides outside the gene matches: 6. Looked up from germline, CDR1 is MGHDK and CDR2 is SYGVNS. DNA for the CDR3: TGTGCCAGCGTATCAGGACAGGGGGCCACTGAAGCTTTCTTT. Its translation is CASVSGQGATEAFF.

The chain employs TRBV9 and TRBJ1-3; D call uncertain. CDR3 size: 16 residues. Germline lookup yields CDR1 SGDLS and CDR2 YYNGEE. V was trimmed by 0 bases and J by 8 bases, leaving 18 bases between them. The CDR3 sequence is CASSVGGVLRQHTIYF. CDR3 nucleotide sequence: TGTGCCAGCAGCGTAGGCGGGGTACTAAGGCAGCACACCATATATTTT.

V is TRBV7-3 and J is TRBJ2-2; D not certain. V dropped 2 bases and J dropped 6 bases, with 7 bases sitting between them. The CDR3 contains 13 residues. Germline CDR1 and CDR2: SGHTA and FQGTGA. The CDR3 nucleotides are TGTGCCAGCAGCTTATTAGTGGCCGGGGAGCTGTTTTTT. Amino acids: CASSLLVAGELFF.

This clone occurred a few times. The chain couples TRBV15 to TRBJ2-5; 12 nucleotides align to TRBD1. V was clipped by 5 bases and J by 5 bases; unmatched bases: 6. Germline assignment: CDR1 LNHNV and CDR2 YYDKDF (reference sequence). CDR3 length: 15 amino acids. As DNA, the CDR3 is TGTGCCACCAGCTCCGGGACAGGGGGCTCGGAGACCCAGTACTTC. Protein: CATSSGTGGSETQYF.

V usage is TRBV9 and J usage is TRBJ2-3; 12 nucleotides align to TRBD2. This CDR3 region has 19 residues. With 0 bases clipped from V and 5 bases from J, the junction kept 13 bases outside the gene matches. Per germline, CDR1 SGDLS and CDR2 YYNGEE. CDR3 sequence reads: CASSVDTGSGLAGLDTQYF. CDR3 DNA sequence: TGTGCCAGCAGCGTAGACACAGGCTCAGGACTAGCGGGGTTAGATACGCAGTATTTT.

This chain links TRBV6-6 with TRBJ1-3; no clear D gene. Trimming stripped 6 bases from V and 0 bases from J, with 9 bases between. The CDR3 is 14 residues long. Per germline, CDR1 MNHNY and CDR2 SVGAGI (reference sequence). CDR3 coding DNA: TGTGCCAGCAGCCTCCAGAACTCTGGAAACACCATATATTTT. Its translation: CASSLQNSGNTIYF.

The chain employs TRBV7-9 and TRBJ2-5, with TRBD1 as a possible D gene (5 bases). Trimming removed 2 bases at V and 1 base at J, with 23 bases between. CDR3 size: 19 residues. Germline V gives CDR1 SEHNR, CDR2 FQNEAQ (reference sequence). In nucleotides, the CDR3 is TGTGCCAGCAGCTTATCCCCTCAGGGCAGGTCGGTTACCCAAGAGACCCAGTACTTC. It specifies CASSLSPQGRSVTQETQYF.

A note on this clone: Other nucleotide sequences in the sample specify the same CDR3. This CDR3 reads CASSVLAGALTDTQYF. Here the CDR3 DNA reads TGTGCCAGTAGTGTCTTAGCGGGGGCGCTCACAGATACGCAGTATTTT. The chain links TRBV19 to TRBJ2-3, with 9 bases identical to TRBD2. Germline CDR1 is LNHDA and CDR2 is SQIVND (reference sequence). CDR3 length: 16 residues. V was clipped by 5 bases and J by 2 bases; unmatched bases: 8.

This chain joins TRBV7-3 and TRBJ2-2; D is possibly TRBD1 (5 bases). Germline V gene lookup returns CDR1 SGHTA and CDR2 FQGTGA. The CDR3 has 14 residues. V lost 2 bases and J lost 6, with 10 bases in between. The DNA of the CDR3 is TGTGCCAGCAGCTTAGGGGCTCGGGCCGGGGAGCTGTTTTTT. Residues: CASSLGARAGELFF.

In this sample, this clone turned up once. The chain couples TRBV5-1 to TRBJ2-3, with TRBD2 matching over 10 bases. Germline values: CDR1 SGHRS, CDR2 YFSETQ. This CDR3 has 15 amino acids. V was clipped by 0 bases and J by 4 bases; unmatched bases: 2. This chain's CDR3 is CASSLELAGADTQYF. The CDR3 DNA reads TGCGCCAGCAGCTTGGAGCTAGCGGGAGCAGATACGCAGTATTTT.

This chain links TRBV9 with TRBJ2-2, with 9 bases identical to TRBD2. The trim removed 6 bases at V and 1 base at J, leaving 4 bases unmatched. The germline CDR1 and CDR2 sequences are SGDLS and YYNGEE. The CDR3 covers 15 residues. The CDR3 DNA is TGTGCCAGCACCCAAGCGGGGGGGAACACCGGGGAGCTGTTTTTT. Protein product: CASTQAGGNTGELFF. Combining the CDR3 with reference TRBV9 and TRBJ2-2 gives the whole variable domain DSGVTQTPKHLITATGQRVTLRCSPRSGDLSVYWYQQSLDQGLQFLIQYYNGEERAKGNILERFSAQQFPDLHSELNLSSLELGDSALYFCASTQAGGNTGELFFGEGSRLTVL.

The chain couples TRBV4-1 to TRBJ2-3; D ambiguous. The V end lost 4 bases, the J end lost 8 bases, and 16 bases lay between the germline ends. Germline assignment: CDR1 MGHRA and CDR2 YSYEKL. The CDR3 sequence is 14 residues long. The CDR3 here is CASSLHHPPLTQYF. The CDR3 DNA reads TGCGCCAGCAGCCTCCACCATCCCCCACTTACGCAGTATTTT.

The rearrangement joins TRBV4-2 to TRBJ1-1; D not certain. The CDR3 spans 15 residues. The germline V and J ends were trimmed by 0 bases and 3 bases, with 11 bases remaining between them. The germline CDR1 and CDR2 sequences are LGHNA and YNFKEQ. CDR3 sequence reads: CASSQDLQVYTEAFF. The CDR3 region has the DNA TGTGCCAGCAGCCAAGATCTCCAGGTTTACACTGAAGCTTTCTTT.

This rearrangement joins TRBV14 to TRBJ2-2, with a tentative D call TRBD2 (5 bases). The CDR3 consists of 16 residues. Germline V gives CDR1 SGHDN, CDR2 FVKESK. The V end was cut by 2 bases, the J end by 0 bases, with 10 bases between. The CDR3 region is CASSQRGLTNTGELFF. The CDR3 DNA follows: TGTGCCAGCAGCCAACGCGGGTTAACGAACACCGGGGAGCTGTTTTTT. Drawing the rest from reference TRBV14 and TRBJ2-2, the complete variable domain is EAGVTQFPSHSVIEKGQTVTLRCDPISGHDNLYWYRRVMGKEIKFLLHFVKESKQDESGMPNNRFLAERTGGTYSTLKVQPAELEDSGVYFCASSQRGLTNTGELFFGEGSRLTVL.

The CDR3 is CASSALATGGRDTQYF. The CDR3 DNA is TGCGCCAGCAGCGCACTAGCTACAGGGGGCAGAGATACGCAGTATTTT. This rearrangement joins TRBV5-1 to TRBJ2-3; TRBD1 aligns across 9 bases. The V gene's germline CDR1 is SGHRS and CDR2 YFSETQ. V trimming: 4 bases; J trimming: 5 bases; junction bases outside the gene matches: 11. CDR3 size: 16 residues.

The chain links TRBV19 to TRBJ1-4; tentative D call: TRBD1 (6 bases). The V gene's germline CDR1 is LNHDA and CDR2 SQIVND (reference sequence). The CDR3 runs to 14 residues. Between the trimmed V and J ends, which lost 3 bases and 10 bases, there was a span of 15 bases. The CDR3 loop is CASSMAAGEGKLFF. CDR3 bases: TGTGCCAGTAGTATGGCAGCAGGGGAAGGAAAACTGTTTTTT.

The chain uses TRBV5-1 and TRBJ2-4; D is unresolved. Looked up from germline, CDR1 is SGHRS and CDR2 is YFSETQ. Trimming shortened V by 1 base and J by 8 bases, and 13 bases separated the two germline ends. This CDR3 is 14 amino acids long. This CDR3 reads CASSLNGRIDIQYF. CDR3 in DNA: TGCGCCAGCAGCTTGAACGGCAGGATCGACATTCAGTACTTC.

The genes are TRBV9 and TRBJ2-1; D possibly corresponds to TRBD2 (6 bases). The CDR3 length is 17 residues. The V and J ends lost 0 bases and 0 bases respectively, with 13 bases between them. Per the germline V gene, CDR1 is SGDLS and CDR2 is YYNGEE. Here the CDR3 reads CASSVDSGVSSYNEQFF. CDR3 DNA: TGTGCCAGCAGCGTAGATTCGGGGGTTAGCTCCTACAATGAGCAGTTCTTC.

The genes are TRBV7-8 and TRBJ1-1; D might be TRBD1 (6 bases). V dropped 5 bases and J dropped 0 bases, with 10 bases sitting between them. The CDR3 has 14 amino acids. Germline V lookup: CDR1 SGHVS, CDR2 FQNEAQ. CDR3 DNA: TGTGCCAGCAGCGATGACAGGATGAACACTGAAGCTTTCTTT. Protein product: CASSDDRMNTEAFF.

This chain joins TRBV6-5 and TRBJ1-2; 7 bases agree with TRBD1. Germline assignment: CDR1 MNHEY and CDR2 SVGAGI. V trimming: 5 bases; J trimming: 1 base; junction bases outside the gene matches: 7. This CDR3 region has 15 residues. CDR3 nucleotides: TGTGCCAGCAGTCTCTACCGGGACAGTAACTATGGCTACACCTTC. This gives the protein CASSLYRDSNYGYTF.

V is TRBV27 and J is TRBJ1-1; TRBD1 matches 10 bases. Germline values: CDR1 MNHEY, CDR2 SMNVEV (reference sequence). V shed 7 bases, J shed 5 bases, and the junction held 7 bases outside the gene matches. This CDR3 has 14 residues. CDR3: CASTLGQGRTEAFF. Written as DNA, the CDR3 is TGTGCCAGCACGTTGGGACAGGGGAGGACTGAAGCTTTCTTT.

This clone appeared a single time. The CDR3 nucleotides are TGTGCCAGCAGCTTAGGGACAGCCAATTCACCCCTCCACTTT. Its translation is CASSLGTANSPLHF. This rearrangement joins TRBV7-3 to TRBJ1-6; 7 bases line up with TRBD1. J lost 7 bases, V lost 2 bases, and 2 bases had no gene match. The CDR3 loop spans 14 amino acids. The V gene's germline CDR1 is SGHTA and CDR2 FQGTGA. Filled out from reference TRBV7-3 and TRBJ1-6, the complete variable domain reads GAGVSQTPSNKVTEKGKYVELRCDPISGHTALYWYRQSLGQGPEFLIYFQGTGAADDSGLPNDRFFAVRPEGSVSTLKIQRTERGDSAVYLCASSLGTANSPLHFGNGTRLTVT.

This clone has a single count. The chain couples TRBV6-6 to TRBJ1-2; possible D gene TRBD1, 6 bases. CDR3 size: 10 residues. CDR1 and CDR2 from the germline V gene are MNHNY and SVGAGI (reference sequence). The V end lost 8 bases, the J end lost 8 bases, and 9 bases lay between the germline ends. The CDR3 region is CASYREGYTF. DNA of the CDR3: TGTGCCAGCTACAGGGAAGGCTACACCTTC.

Only one count was recorded for this clone. V is TRBV5-1 and J is TRBJ2-7, with D tentatively TRBD1 (6 bases). The CDR3 is 13 residues long. V lost 2 bases to trimming and J lost 3 bases, with 9 bases between them. Germline V gene sequence: CDR1 SGHRS, CDR2 YFSETQ. CDR3 residues: CASSFRTDYEQYF. The CDR3, as DNA: TGCGCCAGCAGCTTTAGGACAGACTACGAGCAGTACTTC.

The rearrangement links TRBV6-4 to TRBJ2-3, with D maybe TRBD1 (6 bases). The CDR3 loop spans 14 amino acids. Trimming removed 4 bases at V and 2 bases at J, with 10 bases between. Germline-derived CDR1 and CDR2 are MRHNA and SNTAGT. CDR3 nucleotide sequence: TGTGCCAGCAGTGTGACAGGTGACACAGATACGCAGTATTTT. Its protein is CASSVTGDTDTQYF.